This T cell receptor (beta chain) was retrieved from a study of T cell responses to AZD1222 COVID-19 vaccine. General study results and limits: Dominant at 160-218 and 743-854, vaccine-associated CD4 TCRs also spanned spike. White British donors predominated, females outnumbered males, and clonal diversity was possibly underestimated. Vaccination with two AZD1222 doses was followed by a rise in Spike-specific TCR breadth and depth.

This clone appeared a single time. Its antigen is not known. The CDR3 extends over 14 amino acids. The germline CDR1 and CDR2 sequences are SNHLY and FYNNEI. After removal of 0 bases from V and 3 bases from J, the junction contained 2 bases not matched to a gene. Method: immunoSEQ multiplex PCR; TCRdb's copy keeps in-frame clones and lacks some. The sample holds approximately 180,000 clones, approximately 92% seen once. The sequence derives from an adult in good health. The rearrangement links TRBV2 to TRBJ2-7, with 7 positions matching TRBD2. The sample here was peripheral blood, taken on day 0 of AZD1222 vaccination. DNA of the CDR3: TGTGCCAGCAGTGAAGCGCGGGACTACTACGAGCAGTACTTC. It is translated as CASSEARDYYEQYF.